This TCR beta chain was obtained from a study of memory CD8 T cells in hepatitis C reinfection. The germline V gene encodes CDR1 SGHTS and CDR2 YDEGEE. The CDR3 contains 15 residues. V was shortened by 0 bases and J by 8 bases, with 15 bases between the two germline ends. TCRdb's copy holds only in-frame clones and misses some; the assay was immunoSEQ multiplex PCR. Of tens of thousands of clones listed, roughly 89% are singletons. The time point here: pre-reinfection, 55 to 20 weeks before reinfection detection. Sorted cells were sequenced directly ex vivo without any in vitro expansion. The sequenced sample was naive CD8+ T cells sorted from blood. The TCR originated in a man between 18 and 29 years old with hepatitis C virus infection. The chain uses TRBV5-8 and TRBJ2-1; tentatively, D is TRBD1 (6 bases). The CDR3 sequence is CASSLAYRDLDEQFF. As DNA, the CDR3 is TGTGCCAGCAGCTTGGCATACAGGGACCTTGATGAGCAGTTCTTC.